This is a list of T cell receptor beta chains from one sample in a study of human T cells and chemical hapten exposure. Via MiXCR, TCRdb re-called the RACE reads, giving one row per CDR3 protein. Of tens of thousands of distinct CDR3 sequences in the sample, 10% to 13% were seen once. Here the sequenced sample was whole blood, taken in connection with sensitization to the hapten diphenylcyclopropenone (DPC). The receptors shown here come from a man in his forties or fifties with alopecia areata. Some clones in this sample may be carry-over from other donors' samples. Both conserved end residues are part of each CDR3. A D gene is named only where the DNA matches it firmly. Expanded clones get a size class; other rows say once, few or many, or leave the size out.

cdr3_aa	cdr3_nt	clone_size	d_call	v_call	j_call
CASSRTSGPFSYEQYF	TGTGCCAGCAGTCGTACCAGCGGGCCCTTCTCCTACGAGCAGTACTTC	many	NA	TRBV6-6	TRBJ2-7
CASSPAGTSLIDLYEQYF	TGTGCCAGCAGCCCGGCCGGGACTAGCCTTATTGACCTTTACGAGCAGTACTTC	many	TRBD2	TRBV7-2	TRBJ2-7
CASSSGTGMGNEQFF	TGTGCCAGCAGCTCCGGGACTGGCATGGGGAATGAGCAGTTCTTC	many	NA	TRBV11-3	TRBJ2-1
CASSPSGGARYEQYF	TGTGCCAGCAGCCCGTCTGGAGGCGCAAGATACGAGCAGTACTTC	few	NA	TRBV7-2	TRBJ2-7
CASSSLDRGSFF	TGTGCCAGCAGTTCGCTAGACAGGGGATCCTTCTTC	few	TRBD1	TRBV28	TRBJ2-1
CASSSSGTGREKLFF	TGTGCCAGCAGCTCCTCCGGGACAGGACGGGAAAAACTGTTTTTT	many	TRBD1	TRBV7-9	TRBJ1-4
CASSGGPAVTEAFF	TGTGCCAGCAGCGGGGGACCGGCCGTCACTGAAGCTTTCTTT	many	NA	TRBV28	TRBJ1-1
CSGGQGALEQYF	TGCAGCGGGGGACAGGGGGCGTTAGAGCAGTACTTC	NA	TRBD1	TRBV29-1	TRBJ2-7
CASSYPRLAGDHEQFF	TGCGCCAGCAGCTACCCGAGACTAGCGGGAGACCATGAGCAGTTCTTC	few	TRBD2	TRBV10-2	TRBJ2-1
CASSLEGYYEQYF	TGTGCCAGCAGCTTAGAAGGTTACTACGAGCAGTACTTC	many	NA	TRBV7-6	TRBJ2-7
CASSWTGTGGELFF	TGTGCCAGCAGCTGGACAGGGACGGGCGGGGAGCTGTTTTTT	many	TRBD1	TRBV5-5	TRBJ2-2
CASSTRDFSDPRNSYNEQFF	TGTGCCAGCAGTACCCGGGACTTCTCCGACCCCCGCAACTCCTACAATGAGCAGTTCTTC	many	NA	TRBV12-3/TRBV12-4	TRBJ2-1
CASSETEGPYEQYF	TGTGCCAGCTCGGAGACAGAGGGTCCCTACGAGCAGTACTTC	many	NA	TRBV18	TRBJ2-7
CASSKWRNQPQHF	TGTGCCAGCAGCAAATGGAGAAATCAGCCCCAGCATTTT	NA	NA	TRBV21-1	TRBJ1-5
CASSSMASNPPLHF	TGTGCCAGCAGTTCCATGGCCTCTAATCCACCCCTCCACTTT	few	NA	TRBV6-6	TRBJ1-6
CSARTWDPDTSTDTQYF	TGCAGTGCTCGGACATGGGATCCGGACACTAGCACAGATACGCAGTATTTT	NA	NA	TRBV20-1	TRBJ2-3
CATGTSGSHEQYF	TGTGCCACCGGGACTAGCGGGAGCCACGAGCAGTACTTC	few	TRBD2	TRBV28	TRBJ2-7
CSVEWTERGSSYEQYF	TGCAGCGTTGAATGGACGGAGCGGGGTAGTTCCTACGAGCAGTACTTC	many	TRBD2	TRBV29-1	TRBJ2-7
CASSLGGEGEQFF	TGTGCCAGCAGCCTAGGGGGAGAGGGTGAGCAGTTCTTC	NA	NA	TRBV7-2	TRBJ2-1
CSVSGTSGRAVGNEQFF	TGCAGCGTCTCCGGGACTAGCGGGAGGGCCGTGGGGAATGAGCAGTTCTTC	NA	TRBD2	TRBV29-1	TRBJ2-1
CASSPTGGSSYEQYF	TGTGCCAGCAGTCCGACAGGTGGAAGCTCCTACGAGCAGTACTTC	many	NA	TRBV12-3/TRBV12-4	TRBJ2-7
CASSLAVASLTDTQYF	TGTGCCAGCAGCTTAGCTGTAGCCTCCCTCACAGATACGCAGTATTTT	NA	NA	TRBV7-2	TRBJ2-3
CASSIAGVVGGTEAFF	TGTGCCAGTAGTATAGCGGGAGTAGTCGGGGGCACTGAAGCTTTCTTT	many	NA	TRBV19	TRBJ1-1
CASSFGGASTDTQYF	TGTGCCAGCAGCTTTGGCGGGGCTAGCACAGATACGCAGTATTTT	many	NA	TRBV7-9	TRBJ2-3
CASSLSPGGFFSDEQFF	TGCGCCAGCAGCCTTAGTCCCGGCGGGTTCTTCTCTGATGAGCAGTTCTTC	many	NA	TRBV4-3	TRBJ2-1
CASSYSPDGRLYGYTF	TGTGCCAGCAGTTACTCGCCGGACGGAAGACTATATGGCTACACCTTC	NA	NA	TRBV6-6	TRBJ1-2
CASRYRDGYGYTF	TGTGCCAGCAGGTACCGGGACGGCTATGGCTACACCTTC	many	NA	TRBV7-9	TRBJ1-2
CSVFQGAGANVLTF	TGCAGCGTTTTTCAGGGGGCTGGGGCCAACGTCCTGACTTTC	many	TRBD1	TRBV29-1	TRBJ2-6
CASSLRREETQYF	TGTGCCAGCAGCTTGCGGCGGGAAGAGACCCAGTACTTC	many	NA	TRBV7-2	TRBJ2-5
CASSRSSGLGAETQYF	TGTGCCAGCAGTCGTTCCTCGGGACTAGGGGCGGAGACCCAGTACTTC	few	TRBD2	TRBV7-8	TRBJ2-5
CSARDGASYTGELFF	TGCAGTGCTAGAGATGGCGCTAGCTACACCGGGGAGCTGTTTTTT	few	NA	TRBV20-1	TRBJ2-2
CASSPRLGRQYF	TGTGCCAGCAGTCCCCGACTCGGCCGTCAGTATTTT	NA	NA	TRBV28	TRBJ2-3
CASSEFDRGLFGANVLTF	TGTGCCAGCAGTGAATTTGACAGGGGGCTGTTCGGGGCCAACGTCCTGACTTTC	many	TRBD1	TRBV25-1	TRBJ2-6
CASSPKGSGRENEQFF	TGTGCCAGCAGCCCCAAGGGTAGCGGGAGGGAAAATGAGCAGTTCTTC	many	TRBD2	TRBV3-1	TRBJ2-1
CATLGTSNTGELFF	TGTGCCACCCTGGGGACGTCGAACACCGGGGAGCTGTTTTTT	NA	NA	TRBV25-1	TRBJ2-2
CATSDTYKQFF	TGTGCCACCAGTGATACCTATAAGCAGTTCTTC	many	NA	TRBV24-1	TRBJ2-1
CSATTTSGIFNEQFF	TGCAGTGCTACCACGACTAGCGGGATTTTCAATGAGCAGTTCTTC	few	TRBD2	TRBV20-1	TRBJ2-1
CAKIEGRINQPQHF	TGTGCAAAAATCGAAGGACGGATCAATCAGCCCCAGCATTTT	few	NA	TRBV11-2	TRBJ1-5
CASSPPFRDRSDF	TGTGCCAGCAGTCCCCCTTTCCGGGACAGGTCCGACTTC	NA	TRBD1	TRBV28	TRBJ2-7
CASRREGNEQFF	TGCGCCAGCAGAAGGGAGGGGAATGAGCAGTTCTTC	few	TRBD2	TRBV5-1	TRBJ2-1
CASSQGPWSSYEQYF	TGTGCCAGCAGCCAAGGGCCCTGGAGCTCCTACGAGCAGTACTTC	many	NA	TRBV3-1	TRBJ2-7
CASSQDSGTGGYEQYF	TGCGCCAGCAGCCAAGATTCCGGGACAGGGGGCTACGAGCAGTACTTC	NA	TRBD1	TRBV4-1	TRBJ2-7
CASSPWGGTEAFF	TGTGCCAGCAGCCCCTGGGGAGGCACTGAAGCTTTCTTT	NA	NA	TRBV7-9	TRBJ1-1
CASRQVTTRYGYTF	TGTGCCAGCAGACAAGTTACCACCCGCTATGGCTACACCTTC	NA	NA	TRBV21-1	TRBJ1-2
CASSSRTSRRETQYF	TGTGCCAGCAGCTCCCGGACTAGCCGGAGGGAGACCCAGTACTTC	many	TRBD2	TRBV7-9	TRBJ2-5
CSVGEPNEKLFF	TGCAGCGTTGGAGAACCTAATGAAAAACTGTTTTTT	few	NA	TRBV29-1	TRBJ1-4
CASSRDRGTGELFF	TGTGCCAGCAGTAGGGACAGGGGCACCGGGGAGCTGTTTTTT	many	TRBD1	TRBV28	TRBJ2-2
CASKQTANTGELFF	TGCGCCAGCAAACAGACAGCGAACACCGGGGAGCTGTTTTTT	few	NA	TRBV5-1	TRBJ2-2
CATSGQDPYEQYF	TGTGCCACCAGTGGGCAGGATCCCTACGAGCAGTACTTC	few	NA	TRBV24-1	TRBJ2-7
CASGSSDTQETQYF	TGTGCCAGCGGGTCTAGCGATACCCAAGAGACCCAGTACTTC	many	NA	TRBV7-6	TRBJ2-5
CASTRQGNYNEQFF	TGTGCCAGCACCCGACAGGGGAATTACAATGAGCAGTTCTTC	few	TRBD1	TRBV6-5	TRBJ2-1
CASSLKGYEQYF	TGTGCCAGCAGTTTAAAGGGGTACGAGCAGTACTTC	many	NA	TRBV28	TRBJ2-7
CATSASTGADTGELFF	TGTGCCACCAGTGCCAGTACAGGGGCCGACACCGGGGAGCTGTTTTTT	many	TRBD1	TRBV24-1	TRBJ2-2
CASSFYRDDTQYF	TGTGCCAGCAGCTTCTACAGGGATGATACGCAGTATTTT	NA	NA	TRBV7-3	TRBJ2-3
CSVVGTSGSLAYNEQFF	TGCAGCGTTGTTGGGACTAGCGGGAGTTTGGCCTACAATGAGCAGTTCTTC	many	TRBD2	TRBV29-1	TRBJ2-1